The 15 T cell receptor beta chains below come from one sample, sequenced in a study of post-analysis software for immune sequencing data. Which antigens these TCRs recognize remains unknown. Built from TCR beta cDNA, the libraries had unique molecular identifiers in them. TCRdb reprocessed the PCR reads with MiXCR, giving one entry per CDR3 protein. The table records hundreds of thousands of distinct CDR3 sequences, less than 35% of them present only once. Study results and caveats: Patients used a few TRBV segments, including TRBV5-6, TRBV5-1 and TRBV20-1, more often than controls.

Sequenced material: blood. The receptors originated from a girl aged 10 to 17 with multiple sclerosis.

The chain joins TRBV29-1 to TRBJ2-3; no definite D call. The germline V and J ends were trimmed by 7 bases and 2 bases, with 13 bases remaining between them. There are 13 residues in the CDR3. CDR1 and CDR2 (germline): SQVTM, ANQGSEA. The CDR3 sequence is CSAAWVFTDTQYF. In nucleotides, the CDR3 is TGCAGCGCCGCGTGGGTTTTCACAGATACGCAGTATTTT.

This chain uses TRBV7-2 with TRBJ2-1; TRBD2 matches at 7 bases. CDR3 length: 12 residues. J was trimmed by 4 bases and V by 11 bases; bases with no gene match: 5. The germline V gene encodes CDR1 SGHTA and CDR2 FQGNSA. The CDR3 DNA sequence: TGTGCCTCCGGGGGGAAATACAATGAGCAGTTCTTC. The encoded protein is CASGGKYNEQFF.

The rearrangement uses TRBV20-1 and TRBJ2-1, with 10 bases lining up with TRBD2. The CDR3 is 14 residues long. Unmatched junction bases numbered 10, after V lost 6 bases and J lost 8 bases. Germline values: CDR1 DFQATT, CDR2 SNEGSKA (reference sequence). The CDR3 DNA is TGCAGTGCGAGGCAGCGGGGGGGGATCTATGAGCAGTTCTTC. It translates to CSARQRGGIYEQFF.

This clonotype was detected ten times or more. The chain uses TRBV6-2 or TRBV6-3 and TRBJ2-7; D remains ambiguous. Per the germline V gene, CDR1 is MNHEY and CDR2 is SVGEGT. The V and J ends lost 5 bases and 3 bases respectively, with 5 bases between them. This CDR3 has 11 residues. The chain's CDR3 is CASSNLYEQYF. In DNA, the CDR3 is TGTGCCAGCAGTAACCTCTACGAGCAGTACTTC.

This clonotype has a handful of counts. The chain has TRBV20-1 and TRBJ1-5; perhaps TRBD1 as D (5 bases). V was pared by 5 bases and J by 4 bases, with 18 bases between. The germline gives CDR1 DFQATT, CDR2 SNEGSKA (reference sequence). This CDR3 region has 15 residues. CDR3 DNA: TGCAGTGCTCGCATCGCCACAGGCCTTAATCAGCCCCAGCATTTT. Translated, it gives CSARIATGLNQPQHF.

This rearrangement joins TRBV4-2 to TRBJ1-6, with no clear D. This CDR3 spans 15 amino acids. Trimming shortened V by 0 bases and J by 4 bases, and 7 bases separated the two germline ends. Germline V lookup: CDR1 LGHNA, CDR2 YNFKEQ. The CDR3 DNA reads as TGTGCCAGCAGCCAAGATCAGCTTTATAATTCACCCCTCCACTTT. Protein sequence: CASSQDQLYNSPLHF.

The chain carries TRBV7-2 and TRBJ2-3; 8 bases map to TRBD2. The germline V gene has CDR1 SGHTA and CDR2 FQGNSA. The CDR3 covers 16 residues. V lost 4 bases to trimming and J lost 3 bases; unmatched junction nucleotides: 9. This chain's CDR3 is CASSSRRGGRTDTQYF. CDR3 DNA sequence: TGTGCCAGCAGCTCCCGTCGCGGGGGGCGTACAGATACGCAGTATTTT.

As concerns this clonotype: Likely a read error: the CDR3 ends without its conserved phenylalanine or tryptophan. This CDR3 reads CASLLAGGKETQYL. The CDR3 nucleotides are TGTGCCAGCTTGCTAGCGGGGGGCAAAGAGACCCAGTACTTG. The genes are TRBV6-2 or TRBV6-3 and TRBJ2-5; TRBD2 matches 11 bases. V trimming: 8 bases; J trimming: 3 bases; junction bases outside the gene matches: 5. From germline, CDR1 is MNHEY and CDR2 SVGEGT. This CDR3 comprises 14 residues.

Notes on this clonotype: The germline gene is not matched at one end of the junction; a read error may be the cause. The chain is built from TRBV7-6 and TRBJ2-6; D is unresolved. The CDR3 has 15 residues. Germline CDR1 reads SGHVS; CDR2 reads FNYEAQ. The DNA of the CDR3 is TGTGCCAGCAGCCTAGTGATCTCTAGGGCCAACGTCCTGACTTTC. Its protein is CASSLVISRANVLTF.

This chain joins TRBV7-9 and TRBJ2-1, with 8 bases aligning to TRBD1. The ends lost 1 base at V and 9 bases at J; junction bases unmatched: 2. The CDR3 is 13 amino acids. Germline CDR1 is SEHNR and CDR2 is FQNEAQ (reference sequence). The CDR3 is CASSLVTGAEQFF. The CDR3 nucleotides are TGTGCCAGCAGCTTAGTGACAGGGGCTGAGCAGTTCTTC.

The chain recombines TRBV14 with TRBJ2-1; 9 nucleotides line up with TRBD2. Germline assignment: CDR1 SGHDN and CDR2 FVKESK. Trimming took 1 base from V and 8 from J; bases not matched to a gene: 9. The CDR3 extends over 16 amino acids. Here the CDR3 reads CASSQGRTSVRDEQFF. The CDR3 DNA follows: TGTGCCAGCAGCCAAGGTCGGACTAGCGTTCGGGATGAGCAGTTCTTC.

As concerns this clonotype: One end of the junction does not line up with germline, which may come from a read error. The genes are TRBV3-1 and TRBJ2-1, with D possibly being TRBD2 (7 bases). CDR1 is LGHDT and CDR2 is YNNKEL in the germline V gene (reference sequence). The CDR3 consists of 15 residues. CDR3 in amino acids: CASSQGRGTYNEQVF. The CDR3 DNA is TGTGCCAGCAGCCAGGGGAGGGGGACCTACAATGAGCAGGTCTTC.

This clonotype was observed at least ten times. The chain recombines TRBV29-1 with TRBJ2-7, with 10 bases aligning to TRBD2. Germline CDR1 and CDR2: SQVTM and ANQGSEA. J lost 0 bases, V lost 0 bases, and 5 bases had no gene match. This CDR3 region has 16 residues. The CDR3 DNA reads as TGCAGCGTTGAAGACACCGGACTAGCGGCCTCCTACGAGCAGTACTTC. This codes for CSVEDTGLAASYEQYF.

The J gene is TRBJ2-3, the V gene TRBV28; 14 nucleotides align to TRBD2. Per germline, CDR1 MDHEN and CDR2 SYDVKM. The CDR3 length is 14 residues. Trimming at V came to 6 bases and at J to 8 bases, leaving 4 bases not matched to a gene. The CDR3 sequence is CASRRTSGGSTQYF. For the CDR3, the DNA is TGTGCCAGCAGGCGGACTAGCGGGGGGTCTACGCAGTATTTT.

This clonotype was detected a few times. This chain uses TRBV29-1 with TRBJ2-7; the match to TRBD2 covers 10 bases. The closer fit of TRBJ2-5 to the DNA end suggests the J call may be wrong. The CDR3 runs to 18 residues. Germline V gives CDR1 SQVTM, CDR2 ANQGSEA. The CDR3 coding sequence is TGCAGCGTTCATCTAGCGGGAGTACCAGGTTCTGTAGGGGAGACCCAGTACTTC. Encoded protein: CSVHLAGVPGSVGETQYF.